This T cell receptor (beta chain) comes out of a study of coeliac disease. Overall study: Each coeliac patient was active, refractory type I, or diet-controlled. High-resolution HLA typing was lacking; TRBV7-2 bias was queried instead. General study points: TRB repertoires were largely private, with most amino acid sequences found in only one sample. Lower clonality than controls marked TRB and TRG repertoires from active celiac intraepithelial and lamina propria samples.

Data came from immunoSEQ multiplex PCR; TCRdb stores just in-frame clones and leaves some out. The table shows roughly 4,200 clones, with 60% to 70% occurring only once. Worth noting for this clone: Its antigen remains unidentified.

The germline V gene encodes CDR1 SQVTM and CDR2 ANQGSEA. CDR3 length: 14 residues. The junction had 7 bases not matched to a gene; V was cut back by 3 bases and J by 2 bases. This sequence was found in a man aged 70 or older with active celiac disease. The rearrangement links TRBV29-1 to TRBJ2-7, with 7 bases lining up with TRBD1. Sequencing was done on a sample of intraepithelial lymphocytes from the gut. The CDR3 region has the DNA TGCAGCGTTGACTCTCAGGGGGAAACCTACGAGCAGTACTTC. It yields the protein CSVDSQGETYEQYF.